One T cell receptor beta chain is described in this entry. Its antigen remains unknown. These data come from a study of neoadjuvant anti-PD-1 for oral cavity cancer. Study-wide points: Higher pretreatment Treg/Th17 ratios tracked higher pretreatment blood clonality.

Measured with immunoSEQ multiplex PCR; TCRdb has only the in-frame clones, and not every one. This table has around 65,000 clones, 85% to 90% appearing once. Stated time point: after neoadjuvant nivolumab, at surgical resection. The sequence came from a person between 40 and 80 years old with oral cavity squamous cell carcinoma. The material sequenced was PBMCs, taken after nivolumab (anti-PD-1) treatment.

The CDR3 loop is CASRKGQGGNTIYF. The CDR3 DNA reads TGTGCCAGCAGGAAAGGACAGGGTGGAAACACCATATATTTT. The V and J genes are TRBV5-4 and TRBJ1-3; 8 bases line up with TRBD1. The CDR3 has 14 residues. CDR1 is SGHNT, CDR2 YYREEE, per germline (reference sequence). J lost 3 bases, V lost 5 bases, and 4 bases had no gene match. Combining the CDR3 with reference TRBV5-4 and TRBJ1-3 gives the whole variable domain ETGVTQSPTHLIKTRGQQVTLRCSSQSGHNTVSWYQQALGQGPQFIFQYYREEENGRGNFPPRFSGLQFPNYSSELNVNALELDDSALYLCASRKGQGGNTIYFGEGSWLTVV.